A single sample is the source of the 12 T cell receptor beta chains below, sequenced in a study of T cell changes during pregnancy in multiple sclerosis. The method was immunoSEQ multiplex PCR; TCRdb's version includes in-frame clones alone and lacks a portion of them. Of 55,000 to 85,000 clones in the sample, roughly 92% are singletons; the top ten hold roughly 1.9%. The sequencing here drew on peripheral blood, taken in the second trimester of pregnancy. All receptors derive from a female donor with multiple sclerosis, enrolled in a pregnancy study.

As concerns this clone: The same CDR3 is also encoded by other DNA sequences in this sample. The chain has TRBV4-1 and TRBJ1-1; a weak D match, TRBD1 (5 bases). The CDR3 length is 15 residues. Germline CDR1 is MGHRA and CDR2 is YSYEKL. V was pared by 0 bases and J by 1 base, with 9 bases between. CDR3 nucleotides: TGCGCCAGCAGCCAAGAACCAGGGTCGAACACTGAAGCTTTCTTT. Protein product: CASSQEPGSNTEAFF.

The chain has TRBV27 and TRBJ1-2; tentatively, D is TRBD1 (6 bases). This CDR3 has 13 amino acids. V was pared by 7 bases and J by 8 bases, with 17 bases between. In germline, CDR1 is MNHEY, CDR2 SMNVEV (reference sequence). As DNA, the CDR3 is TGTGCCAGCAAACTTCTGGGGGCAGGGGGCTACACCTTC. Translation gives CASKLLGAGGYTF.

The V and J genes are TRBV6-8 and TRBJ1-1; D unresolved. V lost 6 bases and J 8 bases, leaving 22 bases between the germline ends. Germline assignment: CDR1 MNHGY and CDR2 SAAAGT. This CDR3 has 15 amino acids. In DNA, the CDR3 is TGTGCCAGCAGCATCAAGGGAGCGACAAGCGCCGAAGCTTTCTTT. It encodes CASSIKGATSAEAFF.

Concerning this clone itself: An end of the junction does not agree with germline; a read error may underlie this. CDR3 in amino acids: CASSLGRANTEAFF. In DNA, the CDR3 is TGTGCTAGCAGCTTAGGCAGGGCTAACACTGAAGCTTTCTTT. This sequence joins TRBV7-7 and TRBJ1-1; D is possibly TRBD1 (5 bases). Germline CDR1 and CDR2: SSHAT and FNYEAQ (reference sequence). CDR3 length: 14 amino acids.

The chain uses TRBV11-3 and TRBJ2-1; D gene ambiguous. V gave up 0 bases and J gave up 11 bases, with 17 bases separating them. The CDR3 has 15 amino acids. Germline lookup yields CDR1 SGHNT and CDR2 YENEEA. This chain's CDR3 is CASSLDPPQAKKQFF. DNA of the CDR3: TGTGCCAGCAGCTTAGATCCCCCCCAGGCTAAAAAGCAGTTCTTC. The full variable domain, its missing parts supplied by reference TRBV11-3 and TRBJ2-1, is EAGVVQSPRYKIIEKKQPVAFWCNPISGHNTLYWYLQNLGQGPELLIRYENEEAVDDSQLPKDRFSAERLKGVDSTLKIQPAELGDSAVYLCASSLDPPQAKKQFFGPGTRLTVL.

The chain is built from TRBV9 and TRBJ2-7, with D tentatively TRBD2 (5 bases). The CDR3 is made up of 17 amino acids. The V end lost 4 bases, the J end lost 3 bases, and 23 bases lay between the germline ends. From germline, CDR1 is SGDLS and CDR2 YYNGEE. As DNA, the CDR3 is TGTGCCAGCAGCCCCAACGGCGAGCGGTTAAACTACTACGAGCAGTACTTC. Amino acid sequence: CASSPNGERLNYYEQYF.

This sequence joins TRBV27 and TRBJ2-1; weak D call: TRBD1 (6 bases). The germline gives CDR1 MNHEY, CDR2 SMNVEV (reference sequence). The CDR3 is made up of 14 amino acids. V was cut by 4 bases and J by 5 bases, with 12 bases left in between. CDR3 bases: TGTGCCAGCAGTTGGCAGGGGTGGGACAATGAGCAGTTCTTC. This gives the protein CASSWQGWDNEQFF.

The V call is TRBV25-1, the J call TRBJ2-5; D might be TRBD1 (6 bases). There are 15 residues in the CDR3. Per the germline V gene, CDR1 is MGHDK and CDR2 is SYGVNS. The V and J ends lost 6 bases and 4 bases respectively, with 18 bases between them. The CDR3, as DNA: TGTGCCAGCAGCATACAGGGACGCGCCAGAGAGACCCAGTACTTC. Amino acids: CASSIQGRARETQYF.

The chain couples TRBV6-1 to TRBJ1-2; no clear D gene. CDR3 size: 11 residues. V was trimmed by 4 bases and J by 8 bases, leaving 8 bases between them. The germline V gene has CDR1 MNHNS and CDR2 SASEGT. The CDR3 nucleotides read TGTGCCAGCAGTGGAGGAGGGGGCTACACCTTC. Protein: CASSGGGGYTF.

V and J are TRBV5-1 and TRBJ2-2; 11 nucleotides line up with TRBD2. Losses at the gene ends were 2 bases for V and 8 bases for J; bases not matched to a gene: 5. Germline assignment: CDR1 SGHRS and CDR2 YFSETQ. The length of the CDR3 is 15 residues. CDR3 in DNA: TGCGCCAGCAGCTTTATGACTAGCGGGGCTGGGGAGCTGTTTTTT. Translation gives CASSFMTSGAGELFF.

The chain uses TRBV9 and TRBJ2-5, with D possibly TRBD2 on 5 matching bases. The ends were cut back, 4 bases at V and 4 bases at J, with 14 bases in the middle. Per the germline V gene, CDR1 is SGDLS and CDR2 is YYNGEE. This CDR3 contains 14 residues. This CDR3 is CASSSSLALETQYF. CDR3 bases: TGTGCCAGCAGCAGTTCGCTAGCTCTAGAGACCCAGTACTTC.

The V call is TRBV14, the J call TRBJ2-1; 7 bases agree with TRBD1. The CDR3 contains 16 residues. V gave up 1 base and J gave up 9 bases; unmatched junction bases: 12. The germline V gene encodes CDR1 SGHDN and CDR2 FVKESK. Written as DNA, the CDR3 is TGTGCCAGCAGCCAAGTTCTTGACAGGGCCGTAGGTGAGCAGTTCTTC. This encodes CASSQVLDRAVGEQFF. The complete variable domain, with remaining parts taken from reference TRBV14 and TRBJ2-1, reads EAGVTQFPSHSVIEKGQTVTLRCDPISGHDNLYWYRRVMGKEIKFLLHFVKESKQDESGMPNNRFLAERTGGTYSTLKVQPAELEDSGVYFCASSQVLDRAVGEQFFGPGTRLTVL.